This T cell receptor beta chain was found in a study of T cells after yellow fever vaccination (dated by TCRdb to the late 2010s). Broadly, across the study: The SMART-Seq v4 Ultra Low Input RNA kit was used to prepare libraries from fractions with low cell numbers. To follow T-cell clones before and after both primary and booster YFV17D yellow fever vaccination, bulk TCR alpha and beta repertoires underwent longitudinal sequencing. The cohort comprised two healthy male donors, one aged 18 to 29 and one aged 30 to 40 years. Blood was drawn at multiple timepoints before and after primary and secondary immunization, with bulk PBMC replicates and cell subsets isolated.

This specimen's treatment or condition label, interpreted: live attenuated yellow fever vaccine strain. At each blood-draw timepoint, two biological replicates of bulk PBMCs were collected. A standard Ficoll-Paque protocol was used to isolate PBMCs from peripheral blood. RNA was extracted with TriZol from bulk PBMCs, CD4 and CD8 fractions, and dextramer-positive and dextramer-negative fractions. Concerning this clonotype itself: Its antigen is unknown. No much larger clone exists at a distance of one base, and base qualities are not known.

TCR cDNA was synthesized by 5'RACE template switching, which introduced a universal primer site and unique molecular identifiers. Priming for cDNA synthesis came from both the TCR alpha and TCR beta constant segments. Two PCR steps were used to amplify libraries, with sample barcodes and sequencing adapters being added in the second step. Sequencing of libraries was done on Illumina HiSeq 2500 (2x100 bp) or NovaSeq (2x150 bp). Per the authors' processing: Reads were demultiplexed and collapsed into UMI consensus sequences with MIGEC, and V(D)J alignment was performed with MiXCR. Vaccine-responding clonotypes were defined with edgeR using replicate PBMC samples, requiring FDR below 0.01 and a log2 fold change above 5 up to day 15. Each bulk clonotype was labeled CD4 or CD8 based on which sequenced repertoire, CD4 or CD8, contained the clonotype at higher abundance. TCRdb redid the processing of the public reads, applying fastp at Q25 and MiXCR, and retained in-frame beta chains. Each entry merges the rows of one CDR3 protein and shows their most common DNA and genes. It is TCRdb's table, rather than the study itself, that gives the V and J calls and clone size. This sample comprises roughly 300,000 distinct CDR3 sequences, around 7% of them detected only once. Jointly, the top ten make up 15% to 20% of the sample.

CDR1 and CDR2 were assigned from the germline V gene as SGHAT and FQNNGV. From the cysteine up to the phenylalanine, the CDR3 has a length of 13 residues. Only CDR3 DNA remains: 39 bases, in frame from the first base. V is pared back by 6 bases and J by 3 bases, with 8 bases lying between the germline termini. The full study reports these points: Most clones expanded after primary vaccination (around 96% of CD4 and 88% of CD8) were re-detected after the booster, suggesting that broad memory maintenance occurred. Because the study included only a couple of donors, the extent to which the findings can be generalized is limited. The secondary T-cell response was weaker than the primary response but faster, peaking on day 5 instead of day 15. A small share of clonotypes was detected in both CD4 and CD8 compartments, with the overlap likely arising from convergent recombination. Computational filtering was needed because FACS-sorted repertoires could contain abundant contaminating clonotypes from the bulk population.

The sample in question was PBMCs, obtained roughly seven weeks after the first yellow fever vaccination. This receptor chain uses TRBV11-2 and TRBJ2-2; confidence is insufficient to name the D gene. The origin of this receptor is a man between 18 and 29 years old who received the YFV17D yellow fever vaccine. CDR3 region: CASSIDDTGELFF. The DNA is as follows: TGTGCCAGCAGTATCGACGACACCGGGGAGCTGTTTTTT.